The clone carrying this TCR beta chain was counted only a few times. V was pared by 0 bases and J by 2 bases, with 11 bases between. From germline, CDR1 is MNHEY and CDR2 SVGAGI. The CDR3 extends over 15 amino acids. Authors' data handling: From reference gene primer amplification, estimates of nucleated cell counts were derived. TCRdb's copy holds only in-frame clones and misses some; the assay was immunoSEQ multiplex PCR. V, J and clone size are those of that table, while D and trimming were read from the DNA. In the table there are about 30,000 clones, over 75% of which are singletons. This record comes from a study of blood T cell repertoires in COVID-19. Study-wide background: PBMCs, B-cell-depleted T cells, or T cells were the source of the cDNA or gDNA that made up the material.

The sequencing input was peripheral blood. This TCR was recovered from a man between 65 and 85 years old with COVID-19, enrolled during active disease. The rearrangement links TRBV6-5 to TRBJ2-7, with D possibly TRBD2 on 5 matching bases. The CDR3 sequence is CASSYSPLGAYEQYF. The DNA of the CDR3 is TGTGCCAGCAGTTACTCCCCTCTCGGGGCCTACGAGCAGTACTTC.